This TCR beta chain is drawn from a study of identical twins. Study results and limitations: Beta out-of-frame sequences displayed a weaker excess of sharing between twins.

This clonotype showed up many times. Its specificity is unknown. Germline V gene data show CDR1 as SGHRS and CDR2 as YFSETQ. The CDR3 runs to 15 residues. V was trimmed by 5 bases and J by 0 bases, leaving 12 bases between them. A single record per CDR3 protein comes from TCRdb applying MiXCR to the 5' RACE reads. Among hundreds of thousands of distinct CDR3 sequences listed, 21% were seen once. This sample was shared with a second study, whose subject was T cells expressing NK-cell markers. This second study says: It was sorted CD3+CD56+NKG2C+, CD3+CD56+NKG2C- and CD3+CD56-NKG2C+ T cells that supplied the TCR beta repertoires. Among the eight sequenced donors, seven tested HCMV-seropositive and one tested seronegative. In four donors, dominant clonotypes made up about 25-60.1% of CD3+CD56-NKG2C+ cells.

V and J are TRBV5-1 and TRBJ2-4, with D unclear. Source material: PBMCs. This sequence was found in a woman aged 18 to 35 in good health. CDR3 nucleotide sequence: TGCGCCAGCAGTACTACGCTTCTAGCCAAAAACATTCAGTACTTC. Encoded protein: CASSTTLLAKNIQYF.